This T cell receptor beta chain stems from a study of T-cell reconstitution after alpha-beta-depleted transplantation in children. General study points: Where some patients showed high TCRbeta diversity at day 60, it came from recipient T cells and thymic progenitors that had survived. Several hundred rapidly expanded clones from non-depleted graft cells reportedly supplied alpha-beta T cells about two months post-transplant. One year post-transplant, T-cell counts and diversity were largely derived from T cells produced anew.

This CDR3 spans 13 amino acids. Germline assignment: CDR1 SGHTA and CDR2 FQGNSA. Preparation of the TCRbeta library involved a method that used unique molecular identifiers. TCRdb called the PCR reads again in MiXCR, with one record for every CDR3 protein. Of about 150,000 distinct CDR3 sequences in the sample, around 10% are singletons; the top ten hold approximately 13%. Worth noting for this clonotype: Its antigen is not identified. The junction differs from germline at one of its ends, possibly a read error.

The TCR was taken from a boy aged 2 to 10 with acute myeloid leukemia, due to receive a stem cell transplant. This specimen consisted of PBMCs, obtained before TCRalphabeta/CD19-depleted stem cell transplant. This chain links TRBV7-2 with TRBJ2-3; D is ambiguous. Here the CDR3 DNA reads TGTGCAAGCAACTACGAGCTATTCAACACGCAGTATTTT. It encodes CASNYELFNTQYF.